This T cell receptor (beta chain) was captured by sequencing in a study of blood T cells in healthy people across ages (dated by TCRdb to the mid-2010s). Describing the broader study: In model experiments, template switching captured about one uniquely barcoded TCR beta cDNA molecule for every two T cells. Using deep sequencing normalized with unique cDNA molecular identifiers, the study measured how TCR beta repertoire diversity changes with age. Four age groups were formed from the donors: young (average around 15 years), middle-aged (roughly 38), aged (approximately 60) and long-lived (around 82). To avoid experimental bias, donors of different ages were distributed randomly across sequencing lanes. Using the same blood draw, the study looked at two additional independent replicas of 1 million unique cDNA reads for two donors, one aged 18 to 30 and the other aged 80 or older.

This clonotype was detected a few times. Its antigen target is currently unknown. One base away there is no much larger clone; base qualities are not given. The library was generated by 5' RACE. This sample was sequenced with an Illumina HiSeq 2500. A second PCR of about 6 to 11 cycles was run with a J-beta primer mix and a sample-barcoded 5' primer. A unique molecular identifier was introduced onto each TCR beta cDNA molecule by a template-switch 5' adaptor carrying 12 random nucleotides. Each sample yielded at least 2.5 million CDR3-containing paired-end reads. First-strand cDNA synthesis was performed from all RNA using the Mint cDNA synthesis kit, with priming by a TRBC-specific oligonucleotide. All cDNA was treated with uracil-DNA glycosylase and then went through a first 18-cycle PCR with the universal primers M1SS and BC2_uni_R. As for the original processing: Each sample was normalized by randomly selecting 1 million high-quality reads, each carrying a distinct molecular identifier. Reads with shared molecular identifiers were discarded instead of being binned into consensus sequences. MiTCR, with a Q25 quality threshold and the strictest error-elimination algorithm, was used for CDR3 identification, clonotype clustering and error correction. A nonparametric unseen species model with Euler transformation was used to estimate a lower bound on total TCR beta diversity. In TCRdb, the public reads were trimmed at Q25 with fastp and aligned with MiXCR, with productive beta chains retained. For every CDR3 protein sequence, its rows merge into one entry that carries the most common genes and DNA. TCRdb, not the authors, supplied the V and J calls. A total of some 320,000 distinct CDR3 sequences appear in this sample, roughly a quarter of them only once. The ten top clones hold 29% of the sample.

The 35 to 40 donors, aged roughly 6 to 90 years, were systemically healthy Caucasian individuals from Russia. Ten milliliters of peripheral blood were drawn from each donor into EDTA-treated Vacutainer tubes. Ficoll-Paque density-gradient centrifugation was used to isolate PBMCs, with at least 7 million per sample. Total RNA was extracted from PBMCs with Trizol reagent, with at least 5 micrograms obtained per sample. The percentages of naive CD45RAhigh/CD27high T cells were determined by flow cytometry on a PBMC aliquot from every donor. General conclusions and limits of the study: Bulk unsorted PBMC profiling prevented conclusive comparison of naive and antigen-experienced compartments. Observed TCR beta diversity per million T cells fell roughly linearly with age, and a significant reduction was already apparent by age roughly 40. There was a strong correlation between observed TCR beta diversity and the percentage of naive T cells measured by flow cytometry. Compared with the aged group, the long-lived group had more naive CD4+ T cells, fewer expanded clones and increased TCR diversity, suggesting age selection. Estimates of total diversity from one million sequenced T cells were regarded as lower bounds and underestimates. Because the CMV infection status of the donors was unknown, age-related changes in expanded clonotypes may potentially have been confounded.

Sequenced input: blood. The sequence was obtained from a woman in her seventies in good health.

The DNA reads as follows: TGCAGCGTTGGAGACGGCGTCCAAGAGACCCAGTACTTC. Its translation is CSVGDGVQETQYF. The chain uses TRBV29-1 and TRBJ2-1, with the identity of the D gene unclear. TRBJ2-5 matches the DNA end more closely, so the J call is doubtful. CDR1 is given as SQVTM and CDR2 as ANQGSEA, both from the germline V gene. The CDR3, from cysteine to phenylalanine, totals 13 residues. Here the CDR3 DNA is all that survives: 39 bases in frame from base 1.